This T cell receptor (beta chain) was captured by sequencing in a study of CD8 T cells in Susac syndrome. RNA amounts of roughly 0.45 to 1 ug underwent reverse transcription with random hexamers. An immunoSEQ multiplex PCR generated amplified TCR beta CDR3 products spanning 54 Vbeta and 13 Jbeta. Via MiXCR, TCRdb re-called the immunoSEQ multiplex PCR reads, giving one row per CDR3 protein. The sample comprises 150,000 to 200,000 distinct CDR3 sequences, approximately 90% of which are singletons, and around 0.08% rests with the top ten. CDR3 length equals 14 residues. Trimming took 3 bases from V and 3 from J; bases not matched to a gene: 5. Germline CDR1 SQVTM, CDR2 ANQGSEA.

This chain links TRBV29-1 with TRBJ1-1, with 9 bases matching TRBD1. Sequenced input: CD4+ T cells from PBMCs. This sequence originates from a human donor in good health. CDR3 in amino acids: CSVDRWTGDTEAFF. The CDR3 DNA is TGCAGCGTTGACAGGTGGACAGGGGACACTGAAGCTTTCTTT.